The 2 T cell receptor beta chains given below trace back to one sample, sequenced in a study of beta chain features in type 1 diabetes. Whole-study results and caveats: Type 1 diabetes patients had TCRB CDR3s that were shorter (moderately but significantly so) in all four CD4+ subsets.

These receptors have no identified antigens. Isolated RNA was reverse transcribed in full, so expressed TCRB transcripts were sequenced. Sequencing used immunoSEQ multiplex PCR; TCRdb keeps in-frame clones, though not all of them. The data show fewer than 200,000 clones, 10% seen once. The sample taken for sequencing was central memory CD4+ T cells from blood. The receptor source for this set is a young man with type 1 diabetes.

The J gene is TRBJ2-1, the V gene TRBV27; weak D call: TRBD2 (6 bases). The V end was cut by 2 bases, the J end by 6 bases, with 20 bases between. The germline V gene encodes CDR1 MNHEY and CDR2 SMNVEV (reference sequence). The CDR3 loop spans 17 amino acids. The CDR3 region has the DNA TGTGCCAGCAGTTTAAATGGCGGCGGGGTCCTGGGCAATGAGCAGTTCTTC. Translated: CASSLNGGGVLGNEQFF.

V is TRBV7-9 and J is TRBJ2-7; 7 nucleotides align to TRBD2. The CDR3 runs to 13 residues. Germline V gene data show CDR1 as SEHNR and CDR2 as FQNEAQ (reference sequence). With 5 bases clipped from V and 5 bases from J, the junction kept 6 bases outside the gene matches. The chain's CDR3 is CASSRRGEDEQYF. The CDR3 DNA reads TGTGCCAGCAGCCGACGGGGGGAAGACGAGCAGTACTTC.